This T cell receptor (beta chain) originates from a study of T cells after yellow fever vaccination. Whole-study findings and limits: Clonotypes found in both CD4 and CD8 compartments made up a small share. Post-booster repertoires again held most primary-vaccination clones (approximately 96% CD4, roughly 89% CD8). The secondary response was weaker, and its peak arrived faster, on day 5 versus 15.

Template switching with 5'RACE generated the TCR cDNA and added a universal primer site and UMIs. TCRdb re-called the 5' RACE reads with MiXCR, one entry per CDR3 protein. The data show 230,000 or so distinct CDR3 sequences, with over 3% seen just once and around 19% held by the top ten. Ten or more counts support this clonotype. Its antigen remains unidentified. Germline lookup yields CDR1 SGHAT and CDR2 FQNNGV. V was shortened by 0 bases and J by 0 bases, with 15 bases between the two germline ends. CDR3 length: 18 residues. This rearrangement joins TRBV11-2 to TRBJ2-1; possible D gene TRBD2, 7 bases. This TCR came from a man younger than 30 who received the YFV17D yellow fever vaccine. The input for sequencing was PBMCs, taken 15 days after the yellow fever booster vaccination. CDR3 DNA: TGTGCCAGCAGCTTAGATCTGGGGGGCGGGAGCTCCTACAATGAGCAGTTCTTC. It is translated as CASSLDLGGGSSYNEQFF.